This T cell receptor (beta chain) is drawn from a study of shared clonotypes between healthy human individuals. The method was immunoSEQ multiplex PCR; TCRdb's version includes in-frame clones alone and lacks a portion of them. The data show approximately 470,000 clones, about 72% seen once. Sequencing was performed on PBMCs. The receptor was derived from a woman aged 40 to 50 in good health. Some clones in this sample may be carry-over from other donors' samples.

The CDR3 loop is CAWTVGYEQYF. The CDR3 bases are TGTGCCTGGACGGTGGGCTACGAGCAGTACTTC. The rearrangement links TRBV30 to TRBJ2-7; D unresolved. The CDR3 covers 11 residues. V was pared by 4 bases and J by 3 bases, with 7 bases between. From germline, CDR1 is GTSNPN and CDR2 SVGIG (reference sequence).